These T cell receptor beta chains were read from a single sample in a study of blood T cell repertoires in COVID-19. Using immunoSEQ multiplex PCR, the repertoire was profiled, and TCRdb retains in-frame clones only, with some absent. The table records fewer than 110,000 clones, approximately 84% of them present only once. Input material: peripheral blood. These receptors were obtained from a human donor in a cohort sampled during active COVID-19. Each CDR3 is given with its conserved first and last residue. A D gene is named only where the DNA matches it firmly. The size entry is marked missing in some rows and otherwise reads once, few, many or a size class.

v_call	d_call	j_call	clone_size	cdr3_aa	cdr3_nt
TRBV24-1	NA	TRBJ2-5	NA	CATSDWVGEDQETQYF	TGTGCCACCAGTGATTGGGTCGGGGAGGATCAAGAGACCCAGTACTTC
TRBV19	NA	TRBJ2-7	NA	CASSIEKAEGTYEQYF	TGTGCCAGTAGTATAGAAAAGGCGGAGGGGACCTACGAGCAGTACTTC
TRBV30	NA	TRBJ2-3	NA	CAWSVMRGFTPFSTDTQYF	TGTGCCTGGAGTGTAATGCGAGGCTTCACCCCCTTTAGCACAGATACGCAGTATTTT
TRBV9	NA	TRBJ2-3	NA	CASSSRLGWDTDTQYF	TGTGCCAGCAGCTCTAGACTAGGTTGGGACACAGATACGCAGTATTTT
TRBV27	NA	TRBJ1-6	NA	CASSLSGYNSPLHF	TGTGCCAGCAGTCTGTCGGGGTATAATTCACCCCTCCACTTT
TRBV5-6	NA	TRBJ2-1	NA	CASSLVQGPYNEQFF	TGTGCCAGCAGCTTGGTCCAGGGTCCCTACAATGAGCAGTTCTTC
TRBV7-9	NA	TRBJ1-4	NA	CASGPRATNEKLFF	TGTGCCAGCGGCCCGAGGGCAACTAATGAAAAACTGTTTTTT
TRBV7-6	TRBD2	TRBJ2-5	NA	CASSLAIGGQETQYF	TGTGCCAGCAGCTTAGCGATCGGGGGGCAAGAGACCCAGTACTTC
TRBV28	TRBD1	TRBJ1-2	NA	CASSPPGQYYGYTF	TGTGCCAGCAGTCCCCCGGGACAGTACTATGGCTACACCTTC
TRBV3-1/TRBV3-2	NA	TRBJ2-1	NA	CASSQGLSPLTVEQFF	TGTGCCAGCAGCCAGGGGCTATCCCCCTTGACGGTAGAGCAGTTCTTC
TRBV5-6	NA	TRBJ1-1	NA	CASSLASGIVFTEAFF	TGTGCCAGCAGCTTGGCCTCAGGGATCGTTTTCACTGAAGCTTTCTTT
TRBV10-3	TRBD2	TRBJ2-7	NA	CAISTNFGGSRGEQYF	TGTGCCATCAGTACCAATTTCGGCGGGAGCCGCGGCGAGCAGTACTTC
TRBV7-6	NA	TRBJ1-3	NA	CASSFQAGISGNTIYF	TGTGCCAGCAGCTTTCAGGCAGGGATCTCTGGAAACACCATATATTTT
TRBV7-3	NA	TRBJ1-2	NA	CASSLTSHSHNYGYTF	TGTGCCAGCAGCTTAACGAGCCACAGCCACAACTATGGCTACACCTTC
TRBV28	TRBD2	TRBJ2-2	NA	CASSLMRLAGENTGELFF	TGTGCCAGCAGTTTAATGAGGCTAGCGGGAGAGAACACCGGGGAGCTGTTTTTT
TRBV2	NA	TRBJ2-3	NA	CASRRGGVGTDTQYF	TGTGCCAGCAGGCGCGGCGGGGTAGGGACAGATACGCAGTATTTT
TRBV27	TRBD1	TRBJ1-5	once	CASSLSGTGLYGNQPQHF	TGTGCCAGCAGTTTAAGTGGGACAGGGCTATATGGCAATCAGCCCCAGCATTTT
TRBV7-2	NA	TRBJ2-7	NA	CASSLNTGQGIKF	TGTGCCAGCAGCTTAAATACAGGGCAGGGTATCAAATTC
TRBV28	NA	TRBJ1-4	NA	CASSVRGGKLFF	TGTGCCAGCAGTGTAAGGGGCGGAAAACTGTTTTTT
TRBV7-9	NA	TRBJ1-3	NA	CASSLTTGNTIYF	TGTGCCAGCAGCTTGACTACTGGAAACACCATATATTTT
TRBV6-1	NA	TRBJ2-5	NA	CASSEEQDSTQYF	TGTGCCAGCAGTGAAGAACAGGATAGTACCCAGTACTTC
TRBV6-1	NA	TRBJ1-5	NA	CASSERSGLYGNQPQHF	TGTGCCAGCAGTGAAAGGTCCGGGTTATATGGCAATCAGCCCCAGCATTTT
TRBV3-1/TRBV3-2	NA	TRBJ2-3	NA	CASSQPRGGPGDTQYF	TGTGCCAGCAGCCAACCCAGGGGCGGGCCTGGAGATACGCAGTATTTT
TRBV6-5	NA	TRBJ1-2	few	CASSTRSADRRYTF	TGTGCCAGCAGTACCCGTAGCGCCGACCGTCGCTACACCTTC
TRBV6-6	NA	TRBJ1-2	NA	CASRRGGINYGYTF	TGTGCCAGCAGGCGAGGGGGGATTAACTATGGCTACACCTTC